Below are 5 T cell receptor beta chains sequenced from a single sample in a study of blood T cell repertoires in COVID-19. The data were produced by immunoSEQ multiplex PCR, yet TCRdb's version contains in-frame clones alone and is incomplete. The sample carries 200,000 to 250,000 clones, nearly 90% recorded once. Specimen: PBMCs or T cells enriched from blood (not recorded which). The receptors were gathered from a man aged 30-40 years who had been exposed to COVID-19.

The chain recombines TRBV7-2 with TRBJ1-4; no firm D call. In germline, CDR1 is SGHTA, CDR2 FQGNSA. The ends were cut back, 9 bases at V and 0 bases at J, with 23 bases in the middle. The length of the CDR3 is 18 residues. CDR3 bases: TGTGCCAGTTACCCCAAGGGAGAGGGCTGTGCAACTAATGAAAAACTGTTTTTT. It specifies CASYPKGEGCATNEKLFF. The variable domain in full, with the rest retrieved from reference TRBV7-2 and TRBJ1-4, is GAGVSQSPSNKVTEKGKDVELRCDPISGHTALYWYRQSLGQGLEFLIYFQGNSAPDKSGLPSDRFSAERTGGSVSTLTIQRTQQEDSAVYLCASYPKGEGCATNEKLFFGSGTQLSVL.

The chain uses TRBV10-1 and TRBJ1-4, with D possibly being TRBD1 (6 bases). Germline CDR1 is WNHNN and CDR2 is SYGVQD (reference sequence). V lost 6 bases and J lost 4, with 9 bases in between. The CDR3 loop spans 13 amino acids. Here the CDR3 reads CASRRTVNEKLFF. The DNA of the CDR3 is TGCGCCAGCAGGCGGACAGTTAATGAAAAACTGTTTTTT.

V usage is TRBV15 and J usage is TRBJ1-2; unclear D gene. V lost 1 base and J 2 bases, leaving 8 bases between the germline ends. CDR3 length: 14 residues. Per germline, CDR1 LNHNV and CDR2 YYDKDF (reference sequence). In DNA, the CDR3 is TGTGCCACCAGCAGAGGTATAGCGAACTATGGCTACACCTTC. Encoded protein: CATSRGIANYGYTF.

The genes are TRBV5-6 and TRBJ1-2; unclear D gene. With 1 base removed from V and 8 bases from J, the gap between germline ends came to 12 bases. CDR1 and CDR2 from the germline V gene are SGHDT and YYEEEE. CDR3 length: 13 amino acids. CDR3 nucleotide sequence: TGTGCCAGCAGCTTGAGGTCCGGGTCCGGCTACACCTTC. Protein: CASSLRSGSGYTF.

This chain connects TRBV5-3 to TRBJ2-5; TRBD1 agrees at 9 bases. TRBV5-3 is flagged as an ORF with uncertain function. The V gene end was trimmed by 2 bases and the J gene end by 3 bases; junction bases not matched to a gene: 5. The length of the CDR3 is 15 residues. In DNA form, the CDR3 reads TGTGCCAGAAGCTTTGACAGGGGGGTCGAAGAGACCCAGTACTTC. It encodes CARSFDRGVEETQYF.